This note documents a single TCR beta chain sequence. The antigen is undetermined. The sample is drawn from a study of T-cell reconstitution after alpha-beta-depleted transplantation in children. Regarding the study as a whole: Diversity and T-cell counts at one year after transplant derived mostly from new T cells.

Looked up from germline, CDR1 is MGHRA and CDR2 is YSYEKL. This CDR3 is built from 15 residues. V was clipped by 1 base and J by 1 base; unmatched bases: 2. For TCRbeta, the library was prepared with unique molecular identifiers. TCRdb processed the PCR reads anew with MiXCR; each CDR3 protein has one entry. The table lists some 550,000 distinct CDR3 sequences, approximately 22% of them singletons, with roughly 15% in the top ten. The chain is built from TRBV4-1 and TRBJ2-3, with 7 bases identical to TRBD1. The sequence was obtained from a boy in the first two years of life who had a stem cell transplant for acute myeloid leukemia, so the T cells may come from the graft donor. Here the sequenced sample was PBMCs, mostly from graft donor cells, taken 360 days after TCRalphabeta/CD19-depleted stem cell transplant. This CDR3 reads CASSQVDRRTDTQYF. In DNA form, the CDR3 reads TGCGCCAGCAGCCAAGTGGACAGGCGCACAGATACGCAGTATTTT.